This T cell receptor beta chain stems from a study of T-cell reconstitution after alpha-beta-depleted transplantation in children. Broader study findings: Newly produced T cells mostly accounted for T-cell counts and diversity one year post-transplant. The origin of high day-60 TCRbeta diversity in some patients lay in surviving recipient T cells and thymic progenitors. Alpha-beta T cells about two months after transplant reportedly derived from several hundred expanded graft clones.

This clonotype appeared a few times. The antigen is not known. Construction of the TCRbeta library involved unique molecular identifiers. TCRdb ran MiXCR on the PCR reads and lists one entry per CDR3 protein. The sample has 500,000 to 750,000 distinct CDR3 sequences, 10% to 15% seen once. V shed 2 bases and J shed 5 bases, with 2 bases lying between them. The CDR3 is 12 amino acids. The V gene's germline CDR1 is KGHDR and CDR2 SFDVKD. This chain joins TRBV24-1 and TRBJ2-2; D gene ambiguous. The sample was PBMCs, mostly from graft donor cells, taken 360 days after TCRalphabeta/CD19-depleted stem cell transplant. This receptor was identified in a male patient younger than 18 who had a stem cell transplant for acute myeloid leukemia, so the T cells may come from the graft donor. CDR3 sequence reads: CATSDYTGELFF. The CDR3, as DNA: TGTGCCACCAGTGATTATACCGGGGAGCTGTTTTTT.